The 10 T cell receptor beta chains below were found in one sample sequenced in a study of T cells in Graves' hyperthyroidism and ophthalmopathy. Amplification targeted TCR beta CDR3 regions from RNA transcripts. First-round RT-PCR with HTBI primers amplified the TCR CDR3 region. TCRdb used MiXCR to reprocess the multiplex PCR reads, holding one entry per CDR3 protein. The sample includes roughly 510,000 distinct CDR3 sequences, around 20% of them seen just once. The sample was blood. These receptors were obtained from a man younger than 35 with Graves' hyperthyroidism.

A remark on this clonotype: The junction departs from the called germline gene at one end, perhaps through a read error. V is TRBV30 and J is TRBJ1-2, with 7 nucleotides matching TRBD1. Per the germline V gene, CDR1 is GTSNPN and CDR2 is SVGIG (reference sequence). CDR3 size: 12 residues. The CDR3 here is CAWSRGGYGYTF. The CDR3, as DNA: TGTGCCTGGAGTCGAGGGGGCTATGGTTACACCTTC. Full variable domain (remainder filled in from reference TRBV30 and TRBJ1-2): SQTIHQWPATLVQPVGSPLSLECTVEGTSNPNLYWYRQAAGRGLQLLFYSVGIGQISSEVPQNLSASRPQDRQFILSSKKLLLSDSGFYLCAWSRGGYGYTFGSGTRLTVV.

This clonotype appeared many times. The chain has TRBV10-2 and TRBJ2-7, with D hard to call. Trimming cost V 3 bases and J 4 bases, with 10 bases left between them. Germline V gene lookup returns CDR1 WSHSY and CDR2 SAAADI. CDR3 length: 13 residues. The CDR3 loop reads CASSDGWWYEQYF. The CDR3 DNA reads as TGCGCCAGCAGTGATGGGTGGTGGTACGAGCAGTACTTC.

V is TRBV28 and J is TRBJ1-2, with TRBD1 matching 10 bases. This CDR3 is built from 14 residues. J lost 6 bases, V lost 2 bases, and 3 bases had no gene match. The germline CDR1 and CDR2 sequences are MDHEN and SYDVKM. Written as DNA, the CDR3 is TGTGCCAGCAGTTTAATAGGGACAGGGGATGGCTACACCTTC. Its protein is CASSLIGTGDGYTF.

The gene calls are TRBV29-1 and TRBJ1-1, with D unresolved. V was trimmed by 4 bases and J by 7 bases, leaving 10 bases between them. The length of the CDR3 is 11 residues. The germline CDR1 and CDR2 sequences are SQVTM and ANQGSEA. The CDR3 DNA is TGCAGCGTTGCTCAACAGTTTGAAGCTTTCTTT. This translates into CSVAQQFEAFF. Together with reference TRBV29-1 and TRBJ1-1, the CDR3 gives the full variable domain: SAVISQKPSRDICQRGTSLTIQCQVDSQVTMMFWYRQQPGQSLTLIATANQGSEATYESGFVIDKFPISRPNLTFSTLTVSNMSPEDSSIYLCSVAQQFEAFFGQGTRLTVV.

This clonotype was counted only a few times. The chain couples TRBV19 to TRBJ2-2, with 8 bases fitting TRBD1. This CDR3 spans 15 amino acids. CDR1 and CDR2 (germline): LNHDA, SQIVND (reference sequence). The J segment lost 2 bases and the V segment lost 5 bases, leaving 4 bases of the junction unmatched. The CDR3 loop reads CASSGDRINTGELFF. As DNA, the CDR3 is TGTGCCAGTAGTGGGGACAGGATTAACACCGGGGAGCTGTTTTTT.

The chain uses TRBV6-1 and TRBJ1-6, with D possibly being TRBD1 (5 bases). The germline V gene encodes CDR1 MNHNS and CDR2 SASEGT. The CDR3 loop spans 14 amino acids. V was shortened by 6 bases and J by 3 bases, with 9 bases between the two germline ends. CDR3 sequence reads: CASSWDFYNSPLHF. The DNA of the CDR3 is TGTGCCAGCAGCTGGGACTTCTATAATTCACCCCTCCACTTT.

This clonotype was observed many times. The chain links TRBV6-5 to TRBJ2-7, with D possibly TRBD1 on 6 matching bases. Trimming left V 2 bases short and J 11 bases short, with 19 bases between. Germline-derived CDR1 and CDR2 are MNHEY and SVGAGI. The CDR3 is 14 residues long. CDR3 DNA sequence: TGTGCCAGCAGTTACCAAATCCCAGGGGACGCCGAGTACTTC. It codes for CASSYQIPGDAEYF.

Ten or more counts support this clonotype. The V call is TRBV6-1, the J call TRBJ2-5; possibly TRBD1 for D (6 bases). The CDR3 length is 14 residues. The V and J ends lost 6 bases and 1 base respectively, with 12 bases between them. The germline CDR1 and CDR2 sequences are MNHNS and SASEGT. The CDR3 coding sequence is TGTGCCAGCAGCACGACAGGAATCCAAGAGACCCAGTACTTC. It codes for CASSTTGIQETQYF.

This chain connects TRBV7-2 to TRBJ1-1; no clear D gene. V was cut by 5 bases and J by 1 base, with 14 bases left in between. The CDR3 runs to 15 residues. Per germline, CDR1 SGHTA and CDR2 FQGNSA. CDR3 sequence reads: CASSPWTSGNTEAFF. CDR3 DNA: TGTGCCAGCAGCCCCTGGACCTCGGGGAACACTGAAGCTTTCTTT.

Remarks on this clonotype: A much more abundant neighbour one base away suggests this may be a read error. A read error is likely, as this CDR3 ends without the conserved phenylalanine or tryptophan. The rearrangement links TRBV6-1 to TRBJ1-2, with D perhaps TRBD1 (5 bases). V was cut by 1 base and J by 4 bases, with 13 bases left in between. The CDR3 sequence is 15 residues long. Germline CDR1 and CDR2: MNHNS and SASEGT. The CDR3 here is CASSEVERTRYGYTV. DNA of the CDR3: TGTGCCAGCAGTGAAGTAGAACGGACACGCTATGGCTACACCGTC.